This T cell receptor (beta chain) was identified in a study of blood T cell repertoires in COVID-19. Background on the study: Collection of acute and convalescent COVID-19 samples took place in the United States, Italy and Spain. From T cells, B-cell-depleted T cells, or PBMCs came the material, which was cDNA or gDNA.

Original processing methods: Estimation of nucleated cell counts was performed using reference gene primer amplification. TCRdb keeps only in-frame clones here, not all; method: immunoSEQ multiplex PCR. For V, J and clone size, that table is used; D and trimming come from the DNA. The sample has 110,000 to 150,000 clones, under 90% seen once. Germline loops: CDR1 SQVTM, CDR2 ANQGSEA. The CDR3 length is 13 residues. V was clipped by 7 bases and J by 4 bases, with 16 bases between them. Sequencing was performed on peripheral blood. The V call is TRBV29-1, the J call TRBJ1-1, with no clear D. This clonotype originated in a human donor in a cohort sampled during active COVID-19. The CDR3 reads CSAKAGESTEAFF. CDR3 sequence (DNA): TGCAGCGCCAAGGCTGGGGAGAGCACTGAAGCTTTCTTT.